This T cell receptor (beta chain) was documented in a study of shared clonotypes between healthy human individuals (dated by TCRdb to 2018 to 2020). For context, the study as a whole: The cohort comprised a couple of women and a few men aged 18 to 49 years. For each donor, CD4 naive and CD4 memory were each run on three plates, CD8 naive on two plates, and CD8 memory on one plate. To estimate repertoire size and how much clonotype sharing occurs between individuals, the study deeply sequenced the blood TCR repertoires of five healthy adults. Libraries were prepared and TCR repertoires were sequenced by different laboratories using diverse techniques, in order to increase sequencing depth and limit assay-specific biases. Each donor's leukapheresis produced roughly between roughly 0.85 and 9.5 billion PBMCs.

CD8 naive samples were obtained by positive selection for CCR7 among CD45RO-negative cells, yielding a CD45RA+CCR7+ population from which TemRA cells were excluded. The donors were healthy, HIV-negative adults who had no recently reported acute infections or vaccinations. Every donor was a Caucasian adult residing in Nashville, Tennessee, USA. After blood collection by leukapheresis, PBMCs were isolated using Ficoll-Histopaque density gradient centrifugation and then cryopreserved in the vapor phase of liquid nitrogen. Purity and quantity of every magnetically sorted T cell population were checked by analytical flow cytometry. From each sorted fraction, genomic DNA was isolated and quantified by UV absorbance on a Nanodrop 2000c. In the germline V gene, CDR1 corresponds to SGDLS and CDR2 to YYNGEE. The CDR3 contains 15 residues, cysteine and phenylalanine counted. Only the CDR3 region is kept as DNA, spanning 45 bases read in frame from base 1. V sheds 2 bases and J sheds 2 bases, leaving 11 bases between their ends.

Turning to this clone: The antigen it recognizes is unknown. No base quality information exists; no much larger clone differs at one position.

Beyond this particular receptor, the publication reports: Rarefaction of sorted-subset datasets indicated incomplete sequencing despite the large sequencing depth. Pairwise subsampling indicated that sequencing depth was expected to affect the degree of clonotype sharing among donors. Around 5.4% of naive CD4, approximately 3.7% of naive CD8, 2.3% of memory CD4, and around 0.4% of memory CD8 clonotypes were shared across several donors. Higher generation probabilities were observed for clonotypes shared by all four sorted-subset donors than for non-shared clonotypes. Naive subsets generally had larger estimated clonotype richness than memory subsets did. Sampling was restricted to blood, and TCR repertoires in tissue are likely to differ from TCR repertoires in blood. Because the study included only a small number of donors, the genetic and exposure-history diversity represented was limited.

Using the deep immunoSEQ assay, multiplex PCR amplified TCR CDR3 regions from genomic DNA. Extracted genomic DNA from each cell subset was spread evenly across all wells of several immunoSEQ 96-well plates, with each plate serving as a replicate. For sorted subsets, each replicate PCR was loaded with 200 to 250 ng genomic DNA, equivalent to about 30,000 T cell genomes. Purified libraries were quantified with a Qubit 3.0 fluorometer, sized on a Bioanalyzer 2100, and re-quantified with the KAPA Library Quantification kit. Every immunoSEQ 96-well plate was sequenced on a separate single-read 150-cycle Illumina NextSeq 550 flow cell. In the original analysis: Because the immunoSEQ output included only junctional sequences and no quality scores, the filtering could not be the same as the filtering used for full-length reads. Sequences were annotated with PyIR, a Python wrapper for IgBLAST v1.9, using IMGT germline references to assign V/J genes and CDR3. Reads with weak V/J assignments (E-value above 1e-6), missing CDR3, stop codons, out-of-frame junctions, or ambiguous translated residues were removed. V3J clonotypes were defined as sequences sharing the same inferred V gene, J gene, and CDR3 amino acid sequence. Percentage overlap between repertoires was computed as shared unique clonotypes divided by the size of the smaller repertoire. RTK rarefaction, the Chao1 estimator, and Recon v2.1 estimates of unobserved clonotypes were used to assess repertoire richness. Generation probabilities were computed with OLGA for all TCRbeta clonotypes obtained by the gDNA method from several donors. This is the immuneACCESS table as TCRdb keeps it, with only in-frame sequences that have V and J called. A part of the clones is gone; compared with another copy, unresolved V genes explain less than half, and the rest is unexplained. The V and J calls and clone size were taken over from that table, and D and trimming were inferred from the DNA. Present in this sample are hundreds of thousands of clones, just over 95% of which were seen just once. The top ten clonotypes cover less than 0.25% of the sample.

This receptor was obtained from a man aged 25 to 45 in good health. The source material was naive CD8+ T cells sorted from blood. Sample cell subset or site, as interpreted from the label and publication: CD45RA+CCR7+. This chain is built from TRBV9 and TRBJ1-3; TRBD1 is a weak D gene call, 5 bases matching. The base sequence is TGTGCCAGCAGCGTCGGGGCAGGGACTGGAAACACCATATATTTT. This codes for CASSVGAGTGNTIYF. The reference TRBV9 and TRBJ1-3 proteins fill in what lies around the CDR3, so the full variable domain reads DSGVTQTPKHLITATGQRVTLRCSPRSGDLSVYWYQQSLDQGLQFLIQYYNGEERAKGNILERFSAQQFPDLHSELNLSSLELGDSALYFCASSVGAGTGNTIYFGEGSWLTVV.